The rows below give T cell receptor beta chains drawn from one sample of a study of T cell clonotyping in hematopoietic cell transplantation. Clones were sequenced by immunoSEQ multiplex PCR, and TCRdb holds only the in-frame ones, with some missing. This sample carries some 45,000 clones, around 80% of them seen once, and the ten largest clones take over 4.5%. Sequences were derived from peripheral blood mononuclear cells, sampled before stem cell transplant. The receptors were gathered from a man aged 55 to 70 with myelodysplastic syndrome. Some clones in this sample may be carry-over from other donors' samples. Both conserved end residues are part of each CDR3. The D gene is left open where the match is weak. The size entry is marked missing in some rows and otherwise reads once, few, many or a size class.

.,.,TRBJ2-5,TRBV6-5,CASSYSIGGETQYF,TGTGCCAGCAGTTACTCTATCGGGGGAGAGACCCAGTACTTC
.,.,TRBJ1-5,TRBV28,CASSLGANSNQPQHF,TGTGCCAGCAGCCTGGGGGCGAATAGCAATCAGCCCCAGCATTTT
.,once,TRBJ1-1,TRBV7-9,CASSGRRGMNTEAFF,TGTGCCAGCAGCGGCCGGAGAGGGATGAACACTGAAGCTTTCTTT
.,.,TRBJ2-3,TRBV7-3,CASSLTSGGADTQYF,TGTGCCAGCAGCTTAACGTCTGGGGGCGCAGATACGCAGTATTTT
.,.,TRBJ2-7,TRBV5-1,CASSSDYEQYF,TGCGCCAGCAGTTCAGACTACGAGCAGTACTTC
.,.,TRBJ1-2,TRBV29-1,CSVQGTTNYGYTF,TGCAGCGTTCAGGGAACTACTAACTATGGCTACACCTTC
.,.,TRBJ1-1,TRBV30,CAWSRGGSTEAFF,TGTGCCTGGAGTAGGGGTGGTTCGACTGAAGCTTTCTTT
.,once,TRBJ2-5,TRBV7-2,CASSLTGPKETQYF,TGTGCCAGCAGTCTAACAGGGCCTAAAGAGACCCAGTACTTC
TRBD1,once,TRBJ2-5,TRBV4-1,CASSQGQGQRETQYF,TGCGCCAGCAGCCAAGGACAGGGCCAACGAGAGACCCAGTACTTC
TRBD2,.,TRBJ2-6,TRBV6-5,CASSNSGRRDVLTF,TGTGCCAGCAGTAATTCCGGGAGGAGGGACGTCCTGACTTTC
.,.,TRBJ1-5,TRBV19,CASSKNEGPRGKPQHF,TGTGCCAGTAGTAAAAATGAGGGGCCGCGAGGGAAGCCCCAGCATTTT
TRBD2,.,TRBJ2-1,TRBV7-2,CASSLTGGVYNEQFF,TGTGCCAGCAGCTTAACCGGGGGGGTCTACAATGAGCAGTTCTTC
TRBD1,few,TRBJ1-2,TRBV5-1,CASSLQGDGYTF,TGCGCCAGCAGCTTACAGGGGGATGGCTACACCTTC
.,.,TRBJ2-2,TRBV14,CASSQDRGPNTGELFF,TGTGCCAGCAGCCAAGATCGGGGTCCTAACACCGGGGAGCTGTTTTTT
TRBD1,.,TRBJ1-1,TRBV30,CAWEGTGNTEAFF,TGTGCCTGGGAAGGGACAGGGAACACTGAAGCTTTCTTT
TRBD2,.,TRBJ2-7,TRBV19,CASSILRGGSYEQYF,TGTGCCAGTAGTATATTGCGGGGGGGCTCCTACGAGCAGTACTTC
.,.,TRBJ2-6,TRBV6-1,CASSEVLRSGANVLTF,TGTGCCAGCAGTGAAGTTCTTCGCTCTGGGGCCAACGTCCTGACTTTC
TRBD2,.,TRBJ2-3,TRBV4-3,CASSQEAGGPGSTDTQYF,TGCGCCAGCAGCCAAGAGGCGGGGGGGCCTGGTAGCACAGATACGCAGTATTTT
TRBD1,.,TRBJ2-5,TRBV7-6,CASSSGQGSKTQYF,TGTGCCAGCAGCTCAGGACAGGGTTCGAAGACCCAGTACTTC
TRBD2,.,TRBJ2-1,TRBV19,CASSITGGAHNEQFF,TGTGCCAGTAGTATTACCGGGGGGGCCCACAATGAGCAGTTCTTC
.,.,TRBJ1-1,TRBV6-5,CASSWQTNTEAFF,TGTGCCAGCAGTTGGCAGACGAACACTGAAGCTTTCTTT
.,.,TRBJ2-5,TRBV11-2,CASSGRGVETQYF,TGTGCCAGCAGCGGACGAGGGGTAGAGACCCAGTACTTC
.,once,TRBJ2-7,TRBV10-3,CAISGDSVSYEQYF,TGTGCCATCAGTGGTGACAGTGTCTCCTACGAGCAGTACTTC
.,.,TRBJ2-7,TRBV29-1,CSVVIGHRAPYEQYF,TGCAGCGTTGTGATCGGGCACAGGGCCCCCTACGAGCAGTACTTC
TRBD1,.,TRBJ1-1,TRBV9,CASSSGQGLNTEAFF,TGTGCCAGCAGCTCAGGACAGGGTTTGAACACTGAAGCTTTCTTT
.,.,TRBJ2-5,TRBV9,CASSVAGKGRETQYF,TGTGCCAGCAGCGTAGCTGGGAAGGGGAGGGAGACCCAGTACTTC
.,.,TRBJ1-1,TRBV11-3,CASSPGPNTEAFF,TGTGCCAGCAGCCCGGGCCCGAACACTGAAGCTTTCTTT
TRBD1,.,TRBJ1-1,TRBV11-1,CASSADRFRGEAFF,TGTGCCAGCAGCGCGGACAGGTTTCGGGGTGAAGCTTTCTTT
.,.,TRBJ1-5,TRBV5-1,CASSLWGRDSNQPQHF,TGCGCCAGCAGCTTGTGGGGGAGGGATAGCAATCAGCCCCAGCATTTT
.,.,TRBJ2-3,TRBV6-1,CASSVTGDTQYF,TGTGCCAGCAGTGTTACCGGGGATACGCAGTATTTT
TRBD2,.,TRBJ2-1,TRBV10-3,CAISDGLAGAGNEQFF,TGTGCCATCAGTGATGGGCTAGCGGGGGCCGGCAATGAGCAGTTCTTC